This TCR beta chain was sequenced in a study of blood T cell repertoires in COVID-19. Across the whole study: Whether acute or convalescent, the COVID-19 samples came from the United States, Italy and Spain. Sources were T cells, B-cell-depleted T cells, or PBMCs; the material itself was cDNA or gDNA.

Assay used: immunoSEQ multiplex PCR; TCRdb lists only in-frame clones, some missing. Among 150,000 to 200,000 clones listed, roughly 80% were seen once. Germline CDR1 reads LNHNV; CDR2 reads YYDKDF (reference sequence). Trimming cost V 0 bases and J 1 base, with 7 bases left between them. The CDR3 contains 16 residues. The chain combines TRBV15 with TRBJ1-6; D ambiguous. The specimen was peripheral blood. This clonotype was obtained from a woman of 80 years or more with acute or convalescent COVID-19. The CDR3 sequence is CATSRDPRSYNSPLHF. Written as DNA, the CDR3 is TGTGCCACCAGCAGAGATCCCAGATCCTATAATTCACCCCTCCACTTT.